The TCR beta chain described here comes from a study of cytomegalovirus exposure and HLA in healthy donors (dated by TCRdb to 2017 to 2019). In terms of the full investigation: In an earlier analysis of roughly 590 of the donors, under 300 Gb of sequence data and 95 million to 130 million unique TCR beta sequences from 150 million to 200 million T cells were reported. About 300 gigabases of sequencing data and approximately 85 million unique TCR sequences were included in an early release covering about 700 HLA-typed donors. Among the 398 genotyped donors, around 81% belonged to the genetic ancestry cluster associated with self-reported Caucasian donors. The aim of the study was to test whether cataloging public T cell receptors could identify signatures of past pathogen exposure. The study used immunosequencing to profile the T cell repertoires of about 670 subjects and linked those repertoires to cytomegalovirus serostatus. In addition to the first cohort of around 670 subjects, a separate validation cohort of 120 different subjects was used. To predict cytomegalovirus infection status, the study brought together high-throughput TCR immunosequencing, statistical association of individual TCRs with disease status, and machine learning. A later analysis re-examined previously published TCR beta repertoires from 600 to 700 donors and added high-resolution HLA genotyping to investigate patterns of TCR occurrence. The later analysis used no new phenotypic data to find candidate immune exposures, relying instead on TCR beta sequences and their occurrence across donors. In an earlier analysis of a few hundred of the donors, high-throughput TCR beta sequencing was used to judge whether each TCR beta V gene segment behaved as functional or pseudogenic. Donor age, sex, ethnicity and CMV serostatus were compiled together with the repertoire data. A later genetic analysis used genome-wide SNP genotypes for about 65% of the roughly 670 donors, treating that subset as a discovery cohort. All discovery cohort repertoires had been generated using a single sequencing platform. Class I and class II HLA loci were covered by the typing at four-digit resolution. The number of typed donors differed by locus: about 620-640 for A, B, C, DRB1 and DQB1; approximately 530 for DQA1; roughly 600 for DPA1; and approximately 450 for DPB1. Four or five DR-DQ haplotypes were handled as single units for association and clustering because linkage in the cohort was strong. Among some 400 genotyped donors of the cohort, an average of about 240,000 unique TCR beta nucleotide sequences was sequenced per donor, of which roughly 17% were non-productive. The paper as a whole reports these results and caveats: In a later genetic analysis, fewer N-insertions in productive TCRs were reported among donors in an Asian-associated ancestry cluster than the approximately 670-donor mean. In a later analysis, TCR association rates were found to vary across HLA loci, with the most associated TCRs seen for DRB1 alleles and the fewest for HLA-C alleles. Linkage disequilibrium might explain the correlated functional status among segregating V segments, but an unknown experimental factor could not be ruled out. This cohort had only TCR beta chains sequenced, and the lack of alpha or paired-chain data limited which features could be detected. In the study, 150 to 200 TCR beta chains were listed as associated with cytomegalovirus. Across donors, most TCR sequences were observed very rarely, whereas some public TCRs were present in many individuals. In an earlier analysis of more than 500 of the donors, most TCR beta V segments appeared in productive rearrangements about 87% or about 30% of the time, broadly matching IMGT annotations. The sequencing pipeline was judged likely to have produced a cluster of highly shared sequence variants as a technical artifact. Presence/absence analyses assumed roughly uniform sequencing depth across donors, an assumption that may not hold. Cytomegalovirus status was reported to be diagnosed by the classifier with high specificity and sensitivity in both the original and validation cohorts. When HLA alleles, especially DR and DQ, strongly co-occurred, TCR associations were difficult to assign to individual alleles. The 87-base-pair reads could not distinguish some IMGT-functional V segments, including TRBV6-2 and TRBV6-3, so those segments were excluded. Immune exposure information for the cohort was limited to CMV serostatus. Because some donors lacked HLA typing at each locus, the association tests relied only on the typed subset. At a false discovery rate of 0.05, a later analysis linked 16,951 TCR beta sequences to specific HLA alleles. Because counts were too low, roughly 17 rarely observed V segments, including chromosome 9 orphons, were left out of the earlier analysis of a few hundred of the donors. An association between a missense DCLRE1C variant and V-gene and J-gene trimming of TCR beta chains was found in a later genetic analysis and replicated in an independent cohort. Compared with equally common non-associated chains, HLA-associated TCR beta chains in a later analysis were more clonally expanded and had lower generation probabilities. A later analysis found that most CMV-associated TCR beta chains appeared HLA-restricted, with HLA associations seemingly driven largely by CMV exposure. In vitro tests confirmed that a few of the cytomegalovirus-associated TCR beta chains recognize cytomegalovirus antigens. According to a later analysis, parvovirus B19, influenza, CMV and Epstein-Barr virus appeared linked to several top co-occurrence clusters. A further reported finding was that TCR beta sequences accurately predicted the HLA-A and HLA-B alleles for most subjects in the first cohort. The authors suggested that the approach could potentially be extended to other disease states and immunological phenotypes.

Library preparation used the immunoSEQ multiplex PCR assay. A mixture of 60 forward primers for TCR Vbeta segments and 13 reverse primers for TCR Jbeta segments was used in the multiplex PCR. Amplification of the CDR3 region of rearranged TCR beta genes was performed with a multiplex PCR assay on genomic DNA. On the Illumina HiSeq System, the amplified TCR beta libraries were sequenced as 87-base-pair reads. The study's processing was this. A later analysis tallied 75 million to 95 million unique TCR beta chains across the 666 repertoires, and some 10 million of those chains were shared by two or more donors. Raw reads were error-corrected and collapsed into unique sequences with a nearest-neighbor algorithm that merged closely related sequences to remove PCR and sequencing errors. To assign V, D and J gene segments, CDR3 sequences were aligned to IMGT reference sequences. For a sequence to be retained, a match of at least six nucleotides to both a V gene segment and a J gene segment was required. A rearrangement was called productive if the CDR3 had no stop codons and remained in frame with V and J, and every other rearrangement was called non-productive. CDR3 was defined by IMGT convention, running from the second conserved V-encoded cysteine to the conserved J-encoded phenylalanine. Sequences without an unambiguous match to a single V gene segment were excluded from the earlier analysis of 450 to 650 of the donors. An earlier analysis of approximately 590 of the donors called V segments functional above 56.7% productive rearrangements and segregating when the between-donor standard deviation exceeded 5%. A statistical classification framework was developed to diagnose cytomegalovirus status using the catalog of TCR beta chain sequences. In a later analysis, V and J genes were assigned by comparing TCR nucleotide sequences against IMGT/GENE-DB human TR gene sequences. In a later analysis, CDR3 sequences and most-parsimonious VDJ recombination scenarios were assigned using the TCRdist pipeline. In a later analysis, each TCR beta chain was defined by its CDR3 amino acid sequence together with its V-gene family, and reads lacking a unique V-gene family were excluded. In a later analysis, nearly 600 highly shared, low-generation-probability nucleotide sequences were removed to address suspected cross-contamination and a sequencing artifact. For each public chain, a later analysis derived a clonal expansion index from normalized ranks of inferred template counts within each repertoire. In a later analysis, generation probabilities were computed using a VDJ recombination model fitted to out-of-frame rearrangements, and the results were checked against IGoR. Hypergeometric tests were used in a later analysis to score TCR-TCR, TCR-HLA and TCR-CMV co-occurrence, with a repertoire-size bias correction applied to the TCR pairs. False discovery rates were estimated in a later analysis by permuting HLA or CMV assignments 20 times. In a later analysis, co-occurring TCRs were grouped using DBSCAN, and TCRdist sequence similarity was added for clustering within HLA-allele-positive subsets. Co-occurrence clustering excluded repertoires with fewer than 30,000 or more than 120,000 public chains, plus five with anomalous nucleotide sharing. Sourced from immuneACCESS, this table was stored by TCRdb with only in-frame sequences that have V and J called. A share of the clones is absent; for the studies checked, an unresolved V gene accounts for under half, and the remainder has no known explanation. V and J calls and clone size are as listed in that table; D and trimming were resolved from the DNA. The sample yields 100,000 to 150,000 clones; 75% to 85% were counted once. The ten most abundant clones make up nearly 9.5% of the sample.

Concerning this clone itself: No cognate antigen has been identified for it. The record has no base qualities; no much larger clone is one base away.

The cohort comprised some 730 healthy bone marrow donors. At the time of sampling, every cohort member was nominally healthy, though immune exposures that went unrecorded were likely present. The donor tested CMV seropositive and was one of the 289 seropositive cohort members. A peripheral blood sample was collected from each donor, and TCR beta sequencing was performed on peripheral blood mononuclear cells. Genomic DNA was extracted from the blood cell samples with the Qiagen DNeasy Blood Extraction Kit. CDR1 SGHVS and CDR2 FNYEAQ were looked up in the germline V gene. The CDR3 sequence holds 14 residues, the cysteine and phenylalanine included. Kept here is only the CDR3 DNA, which spans 42 bases and is read in frame from base 1. Trimming takes 4 bases from V and 9 bases from J, and the germline ends sit 16 bases apart.

Sequences were obtained from PBMCs. The sequence came from a woman aged 45 to 65 in good health and CMV-seropositive. The V and J segments used are TRBV7-6 and TRBJ2-4; the D segment could be TRBD1, given 5 matching bases. The bases are TGTGCCAGCAGCTACATCAGGGCCGGTAGCATTCAGTACTTC. This is translated as CASSYIRAGSIQYF.